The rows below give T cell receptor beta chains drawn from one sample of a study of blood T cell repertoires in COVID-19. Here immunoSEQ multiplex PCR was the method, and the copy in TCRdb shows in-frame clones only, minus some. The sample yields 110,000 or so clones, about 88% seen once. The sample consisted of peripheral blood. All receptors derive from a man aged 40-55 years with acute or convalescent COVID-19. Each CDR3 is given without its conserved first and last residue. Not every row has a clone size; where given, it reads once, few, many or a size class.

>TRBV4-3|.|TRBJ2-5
ASSQGDSPAETQY
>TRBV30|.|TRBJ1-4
AWSSMTGGIEKLF
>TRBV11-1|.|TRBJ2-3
ASSADRGVTDTQY
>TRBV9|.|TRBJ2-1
ASTPEGQTDNEQF
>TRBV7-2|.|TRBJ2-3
ASSSRGGGTDTQY
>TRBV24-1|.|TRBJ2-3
ATSDPDRGRSTDTQY
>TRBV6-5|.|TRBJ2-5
ASSSPRTGVGTQY
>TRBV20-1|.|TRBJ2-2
SASPVRGALNTGELF
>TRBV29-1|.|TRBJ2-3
SLLRGTPDTQY
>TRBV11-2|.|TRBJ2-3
ASSETPGLQEDTQY
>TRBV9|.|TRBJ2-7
ASSAMDRAYEQY
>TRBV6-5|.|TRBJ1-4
ASTEAFNEKLF
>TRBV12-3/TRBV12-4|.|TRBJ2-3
ASSFLAADTQY
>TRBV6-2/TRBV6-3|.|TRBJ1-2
ASSSSYVGQAKT
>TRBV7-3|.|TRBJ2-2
ASSPRTGAGELF
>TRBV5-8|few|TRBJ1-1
ASPIFWLARGPGTEAF
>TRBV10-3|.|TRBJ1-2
AITTGDYGYT
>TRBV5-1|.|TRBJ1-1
ASSLYGVFTEAF
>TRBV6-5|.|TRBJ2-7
ASSGTGGYEQY